These 20 T cell receptor beta chains were all obtained from the same sample, sequenced in a study of CD8 T cells in ankylosing spondylitis (dated by TCRdb to between 2016 and 2019). The method was 5' RACE. The instrument given in TCRdb is Illumina HiSeq 2500. Using fastp trimming at Q25 and MiXCR clonotype assembly, TCRdb reanalyzed the public sequencing data and kept in-frame beta chains. CDR3 protein sequences are deduplicated, and each keeps its most common genes and DNA. Recorded for this sample are a few hundred thousand distinct CDR3 sequences; under 20% of them occurred a single time. Over 25% of the sample is held by the ten biggest clonotypes. Sequenced material: blood, either unsorted or a sorted T cell fraction (not recorded which). The receptors come from a male donor with ankylosing spondylitis or in good health (not recorded which).

The chain recombines TRBV20-1 with TRBJ1-5; D unclear. Germline lookup yields CDR1 DFQATT and CDR2 SNEGSKA (reference sequence). Trimming took off 3 bases at V and 2 bases at J, with 11 bases between the two ends. This CDR3 has 14 residues. The CDR3 bases are TGCAGTGCTAGTACGGCATTAGGCAATCAGCCCCAGCATTTT. Its protein product is CSASTALGNQPQHF.

This chain connects TRBV11-1 to TRBJ2-7, with D possibly TRBD1 on 6 matching bases. The ends were cut back, 0 bases at V and 1 base at J, with 10 bases in the middle. The CDR3 is made up of 15 amino acids. The germline gives CDR1 SGHAT, CDR2 FQDESV (reference sequence). The CDR3, as DNA: TGTGCCAGCAGCTTAGCAGGGGACACTTCCTACGAGCAGTACTTC. This sequence encodes CASSLAGDTSYEQYF. Full variable domain (rest looked up from reference TRBV11-1 and TRBJ2-7): EAEVAQSPRYKITEKSQAVAFWCDPISGHATLYWYRQILGQGPELLVQFQDESVVDDSQLPKDRFSAERLKGVDSTLKIQPAELGDSAMYLCASSLAGDTSYEQYFGPGTRLTVT.

This rearrangement joins TRBV27 to TRBJ1-6; D possibly corresponds to TRBD1 (5 bases). Trimming shortened V by 6 bases and J by 8 bases, and 14 bases separated the two germline ends. This CDR3 is 14 amino acids long. CDR1 and CDR2 from the germline V gene are MNHEY and SMNVEV (reference sequence). The CDR3 DNA reads as TGTGCCAGCAGCTTAGGGGACCGAGATTCACCCCTCCACTTT. It translates to CASSLGDRDSPLHF.

This clonotype appeared many times. This chain uses TRBV15 with TRBJ2-7; tentative D call: TRBD1 (6 bases). CDR3 length equals 15 residues. Trimming left V 1 base short and J 5 bases short, with 15 bases between. In germline, CDR1 is LNHNV, CDR2 YYDKDF (reference sequence). As DNA, the CDR3 is TGTGCCACCAGCAGAGTAAGGCAGGGGTTCGACGAGCAGTACTTC. It yields the protein CATSRVRQGFDEQYF.

A few counts support this clonotype. This sequence joins TRBV29-1 and TRBJ2-7; unclear D gene. Germline loops: CDR1 SQVTM, CDR2 ANQGSEA. With 3 bases removed from V and 7 bases from J, the gap between germline ends came to 13 bases. The CDR3 sequence is 12 residues long. CDR3 nucleotide sequence: TGCAGCGTTGAGTTTAGAGGCGGAGAGCAGTACTTC. Residues: CSVEFRGGEQYF.

This clonotype came up many times. The chain has TRBV6-5 and TRBJ2-4; 9 bases align to TRBD2. Per the germline V gene, CDR1 is MNHEY and CDR2 is SVGAGI. After removal of 2 bases from V and 1 base from J, the junction contained 12 bases not matched to a gene. There are 19 residues in the CDR3. The CDR3 DNA reads TGTGCCAGCAGTTACCCAAAAATTAGCGGGAGCCTGGCCAAAAACATTCAGTACTTC. It yields the protein CASSYPKISGSLAKNIQYF.

This rearrangement joins TRBV27 to TRBJ1-4; D call uncertain. V was cut by 7 bases and J by 4 bases, with 10 bases left in between. CDR1 and CDR2 (germline): MNHEY, SMNVEV (reference sequence). The CDR3 covers 13 residues. CDR3 in DNA: TGTGCCAGCATTCGGCCCCTTAATGAAAAACTGTTTTTT. Translated: CASIRPLNEKLFF.

This clonotype was observed a handful of times. The gene calls are TRBV11-2 and TRBJ1-1, with no clear D. This CDR3 has 11 residues. The germline gives CDR1 SGHAT, CDR2 FQNNGV. V gave up 7 bases and J gave up 0 bases, with 3 bases separating them. CDR3 loop: CASIMNTEAFF. The CDR3, as DNA: TGTGCCAGCATCATGAACACTGAAGCTTTCTTT.

Points on this clonotype: A clone one base away is much larger, so this may be a read error. In nucleotides, the CDR3 is TGCAGCCTTGAAGACCAGGTATCCTACAATGAGCAGTTCTTC. It specifies CSLEDQVSYNEQFF. The V gene is TRBV29-1, the J gene TRBJ2-1; D uncertain. CDR3 length: 14 residues. Germline loops: CDR1 SQVTM, CDR2 ANQGSEA.

DNA for the CDR3: TGCGCCAGCGGCCCCCTTGGGGCAGGGGAATGGTATGGCTACACCTTC. Its translation: CASGPLGAGEWYGYTF. The V and J genes are TRBV5-1 and TRBJ1-2; D possibly corresponds to TRBD1 (6 bases). The CDR3 extends over 16 amino acids. Per germline, CDR1 SGHRS and CDR2 YFSETQ. Trimming pared 7 bases from V and 5 bases from J, leaving 24 bases between.

Only a few counts were recorded for this clonotype. J is TRBJ2-1 and V is TRBV7-2; the D is unclear. The CDR3 sequence is 13 residues long. V was trimmed by 2 bases and J by 6 bases, leaving 8 bases between them. In germline, CDR1 is SGHTA, CDR2 FQGNSA. The CDR3 sequence: CASSLLEINEQFF. CDR3 DNA sequence: TGTGCCAGCAGCTTACTCGAGATCAATGAGCAGTTCTTC.

This clonotype was observed a few times. This chain links TRBV29-1 with TRBJ2-7; 11 bases match TRBD2. This CDR3 is 15 amino acids long. Trimming took 1 base from V and 1 from J; bases not matched to a gene: 3. Germline CDR1 SQVTM, CDR2 ANQGSEA. The CDR3 sequence is CSVEGRTSGSYEQYF. The CDR3 DNA follows: TGCAGCGTTGAAGGCCGGACTAGCGGGTCCTACGAGCAGTACTTC.

This clonotype was detected ten times or more. The V and J genes are TRBV10-3 and TRBJ2-5; 8 bases map to TRBD1. V trimming: 6 bases; J trimming: 5 bases; junction bases outside the gene matches: 5. The germline V gene encodes CDR1 ENHRY and CDR2 SYGVKD. The CDR3 extends over 13 amino acids. This CDR3 is CAIRDTGGETQYF. CDR3 coding DNA: TGTGCCATCAGAGACACAGGGGGGGAGACCCAGTACTTC.

The chain couples TRBV7-2 to TRBJ2-3; TRBD2 aligns across 9 bases. The germline gives CDR1 SGHTA, CDR2 FQGNSA. The CDR3 covers 16 residues. Trimming at V came to 4 bases and at J to 2 bases, leaving 7 bases not matched to a gene. The DNA for the CDR3 is TGTGCCAGCAGCTACGACGCGGGAGGGTCCACAGATACGCAGTATTTT. Translated, it gives CASSYDAGGSTDTQYF.

V gene TRBV12-3 or TRBV12-4 combines with J gene TRBJ2-3; 9 bases fit TRBD2. The CDR3 spans 16 residues. With 5 bases clipped from V and 4 bases from J, the junction kept 10 bases outside the gene matches. This CDR3 reads CASSPPGLAGSDTQYF. The DNA of the CDR3 is TGTGCCAGCAGTCCTCCGGGACTAGCCGGATCAGATACGCAGTATTTT.

This chain joins TRBV13 and TRBJ2-7, with 10 bases lining up with TRBD1. V lost 5 bases, J lost 6 bases, and 7 bases stayed unmatched. CDR3 length: 14 amino acids. From germline, CDR1 is PRHDT and CDR2 FYEKMQ (reference sequence). CDR3 protein: CASSQGDRGREQYF. The CDR3, as DNA: TGTGCCAGCAGCCAGGGGGACAGGGGTCGCGAGCAGTACTTC. The whole variable domain, remainder taken from reference TRBV13 and TRBJ2-7, is AAGVIQSPRHLIKEKRETATLKCYPIPRHDTVYWYQQGPGQDPQFLISFYEKMQSDKGSIPDRFSAQQFSDYHSELNMSSLELGDSALYFCASSQGDRGREQYFGPGTRLTVT.

The J gene is TRBJ1-2, the V gene TRBV25-1; no reliable D call. Trimming removed 1 base at V and 1 base at J, with 10 bases between. CDR3 size: 15 residues. Germline CDR1 and CDR2: MGHDK and SYGVNS. This chain's CDR3 is CASSEWGGLNYGYTF. In DNA form, the CDR3 reads TGTGCCAGCAGTGAATGGGGAGGACTTAACTATGGCTACACCTTC.

This clonotype has just a few counts. This rearrangement joins TRBV7-9 to TRBJ2-1; 7 positions agree with TRBD2. The CDR3 has 15 amino acids. Trimming at V came to 5 bases and at J to 4 bases, leaving 8 bases not matched to a gene. Germline lookup yields CDR1 SEHNR and CDR2 FQNEAQ (reference sequence). CDR3 loop: CASSQRLAAYNEQFF. CDR3 nucleotides: TGTGCCAGCAGCCAAAGGCTAGCGGCTTACAATGAGCAGTTCTTC.

This clonotype was seen just once. The rearrangement links TRBV13 to TRBJ2-3; 11 bases agree with TRBD2. The germline gives CDR1 PRHDT, CDR2 FYEKMQ (reference sequence). CDR3 length: 16 residues. Trimming removed 5 bases from V and 2 bases from J; junction bases left unmatched: 6. CDR3 DNA sequence: TGTGCCAGCAGCGAACTAGCGGGAGACTACACAGATACGCAGTATTTT. It codes for CASSELAGDYTDTQYF.

CDR3 in amino acids: CASSLTGRTHEQYF. CDR3 nucleotide sequence: TGTGCCAGCAGTTTAACCGGGAGGACCCACGAGCAGTACTTC. The chain recombines TRBV27 with TRBJ2-7, with 7 nucleotides matching TRBD2. The CDR3 length is 14 residues. V lost 2 bases to trimming and J lost 5 bases; unmatched junction nucleotides: 6. Germline V CDR1 and CDR2: MNHEY, SMNVEV (reference sequence).